This passage covers 9 T cell receptor beta chains from one sample sequenced in a study of T cell repertoires in cytomegalovirus infection. Via MiXCR, TCRdb re-called the reads, giving one row per CDR3 protein. The sample shows around 300,000 distinct CDR3 sequences, 22% of them seen only once. These TCRs are of unknown antigen specificity. The material was cultured PBMCs, obtained from culture after CMV antigen stimulation. These TCRs come from a human donor in good health (CMV status not recorded). Some clones in this sample may be carry-over from other donors' samples.

The chain employs TRBV2 and TRBJ2-2; D is uncertain. This CDR3 has 14 amino acids. Germline assignment: CDR1 SNHLY and CDR2 FYNNEI. Trimming cost V 4 bases and J 5 bases, with 11 bases left between them. The CDR3 sequence: CASSVRIGTGELFF. The CDR3 DNA sequence: TGTGCCAGCAGTGTCCGGATTGGGACCGGGGAGCTGTTTTTT.

In this sample, this clonotype turned up a few times. The gene calls are TRBV19 and TRBJ2-1, with TRBD2 as a possible D gene (6 bases). The CDR3 extends over 13 amino acids. The germline V gene has CDR1 LNHDA and CDR2 SQIVND (reference sequence). V was cut by 3 bases and J by 6 bases, with 9 bases left in between. CDR3 nucleotides: TGTGCCAGTAGTATCCTTAGCGGCAATGAGCAGTTCTTC. Translated, it gives CASSILSGNEQFF.

This clonotype was detected a few times. The V gene is TRBV6-6, the J gene TRBJ2-2; D remains unclear. Germline lookup yields CDR1 MNHNY and CDR2 SVGAGI (reference sequence). The CDR3 loop spans 13 amino acids. Trimming removed 0 bases from V and 6 bases from J, with 5 bases in between. CDR3 sequence reads: CASSYSIAGELFF. The CDR3 DNA follows: TGTGCCAGCAGTTACTCGATCGCCGGGGAGCTGTTTTTT.

This chain's CDR3 is CASSYSRGGVSRGALHF. The CDR3 DNA sequence: TGTGCCAGCAGTTACTCGAGGGGCGGGGTCTCAAGGGGGGCCCTCCACTTT. This chain joins TRBV6-5 and TRBJ1-6, with D possibly matching TRBD1 (6 bases). The CDR3 is 17 amino acids. V lost 0 bases and J 14 bases, leaving 23 bases between the germline ends. Germline V CDR1 and CDR2: MNHEY, SVGAGI.

This clonotype was seen a few times. The rearrangement joins TRBV12-5 to TRBJ2-7, with a possible D match to TRBD1 (7 bases). The germline V gene encodes CDR1 LGHNT and CDR2 FRNRAP. V was trimmed by 6 bases and J by 3 bases, leaving 15 bases between them. The CDR3 spans 14 residues. This chain's CDR3 is CASGPMRDSYEQYV. Written as DNA, the CDR3 is TGTGCTAGTGGCCCTATGCGGGACAGCTACGAGCAGTACGTC.

The table lists this clonotype with many counts. CDR3 loop: CASSLSLGATDTQYF. Here the CDR3 DNA reads TGTGCCAGCAGTTTGTCTCTGGGCGCCACAGATACGCAGTATTTT. The chain is built from TRBV12-3 or TRBV12-4 and TRBJ2-3; the D is unclear. V was pared by 3 bases and J by 2 bases, with 12 bases between. This CDR3 region has 15 residues.

The chain links TRBV6-5 to TRBJ1-1, with a weak D call TRBD1 (6 bases). The germline CDR1 and CDR2 sequences are MNHEY and SVGAGI. V lost 8 bases, J lost 1 base, and 14 bases lay in between. CDR3 length: 14 residues. CDR3 in amino acids: CASQGHRKNTEAFF. CDR3 sequence (DNA): TGTGCCAGCCAGGGACATCGGAAGAACACTGAAGCTTTCTTT.

This clonotype occurred many times. The V and J genes are TRBV7-6 and TRBJ1-2; no definite D call. V lost 1 base and J 3 bases, leaving 15 bases between the germline ends. The CDR3 contains 16 residues. Germline CDR1 is SGHVS and CDR2 is FNYEAQ. In DNA, the CDR3 is TGTGCCAGCAGCTTAGGCTCGGCAGGAATCGACTATGGCTACACCTTC. It encodes CASSLGSAGIDYGYTF.

This clonotype was found many times. CDR3 sequence reads: CASSLFVNTEAFF. CDR3 nucleotide sequence: TGTGCCAGCAGCTTATTTGTGAACACTGAAGCTTTCTTT. This sequence joins TRBV11-3 and TRBJ1-1; D ambiguous. Germline V gives CDR1 SGHNT, CDR2 YENEEA. The CDR3 contains 13 residues. V was shortened by 2 bases and J by 0 bases, with 4 bases between the two germline ends.